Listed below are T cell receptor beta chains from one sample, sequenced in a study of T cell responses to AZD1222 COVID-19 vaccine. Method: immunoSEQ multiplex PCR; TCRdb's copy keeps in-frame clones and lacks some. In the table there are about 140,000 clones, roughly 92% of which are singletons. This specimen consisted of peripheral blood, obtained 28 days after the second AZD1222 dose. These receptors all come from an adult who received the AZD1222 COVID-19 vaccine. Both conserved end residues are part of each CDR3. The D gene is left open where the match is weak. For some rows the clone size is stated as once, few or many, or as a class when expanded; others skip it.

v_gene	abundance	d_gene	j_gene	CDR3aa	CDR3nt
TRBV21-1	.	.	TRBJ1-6	CASSKDQGASYNSPLHF	TGTGCCAGCAGCAAAGACCAGGGGGCCTCCTATAATTCACCCCTCCACTTT
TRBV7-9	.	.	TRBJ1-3	CASSFYRREVSGNTIYF	TGTGCCAGCAGCTTTTATCGACGTGAGGTCTCTGGAAACACCATATATTTT
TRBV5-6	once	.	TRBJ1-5	CASSFGADANQPQHF	TGTGCCAGCAGCTTTGGGGCGGACGCGAATCAGCCCCAGCATTTT
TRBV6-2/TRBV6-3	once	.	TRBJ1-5	CASSSGRPQHF	TGTGCCAGCAGTTCCGGGAGACCCCAGCATTTT
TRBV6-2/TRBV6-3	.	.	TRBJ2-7	CASSYNPGTLFDYEQYF	TGTGCCAGCAGTTACAATCCAGGGACACTCTTCGACTACGAGCAGTACTTC
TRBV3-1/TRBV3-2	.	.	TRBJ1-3	CASSQEGNTIYF	TGTGCCAGCAGCCAAGAAGGAAACACCATATATTTT
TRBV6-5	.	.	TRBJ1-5	CASRVGRVENQPQHF	TGTGCCAGCAGGGTGGGCAGGGTGGAGAATCAGCCCCAGCATTTT
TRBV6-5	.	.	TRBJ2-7	CASSYLGEQYF	TGTGCCAGCAGTTACCTTGGGGAGCAGTACTTC
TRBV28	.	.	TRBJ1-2	CASREGSANYGYTF	TGTGCCAGCAGAGAGGGGTCCGCTAACTATGGCTACACCTTC
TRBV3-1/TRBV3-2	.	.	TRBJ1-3	CATRPSGHGNTIYF	TGTGCCACCCGACCATCAGGTCATGGAAACACCATATATTTT
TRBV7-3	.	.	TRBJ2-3	CASSRGRGGSMDTQYF	TGTGCCAGCAGCCGAGGCCGAGGGGGATCGATGGATACGCAGTATTTT
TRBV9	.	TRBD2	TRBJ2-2	CASSRTSGDTGELFF	TGTGCCAGCAGCCGAACTAGCGGAGATACCGGGGAGCTGTTTTTT
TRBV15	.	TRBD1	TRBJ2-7	CATSREPGQGIDEQYF	TGTGCCACCAGCAGAGAACCGGGACAGGGAATCGACGAGCAGTACTTC
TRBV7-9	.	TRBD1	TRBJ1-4	CASSEETGITEKLFF	TGTGCCAGCAGCGAGGAGACAGGGATAACTGAAAAACTGTTTTTT
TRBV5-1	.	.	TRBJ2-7	CASRLQILSYEQYF	TGCGCCAGCAGGTTACAGATACTCTCCTACGAGCAGTACTTC
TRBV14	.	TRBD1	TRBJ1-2	CASSQGQGAVYGYTF	TGTGCCAGCAGCCAAGGACAGGGGGCAGTCTATGGCTACACCTTC
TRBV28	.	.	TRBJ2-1	CASSPIGGSPGNNEQFF	TGTGCCAGCAGTCCTATTGGGGGTAGTCCAGGGAACAATGAGCAGTTCTTC
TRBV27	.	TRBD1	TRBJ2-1	CASGRLKDRDDNEQFF	TGTGCCAGCGGCCGATTGAAGGACAGGGACGACAATGAGCAGTTCTTC
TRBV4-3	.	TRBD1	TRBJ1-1	CASSQGGQGVDAEAFF	TGCGCCAGCAGCCAAGGGGGCCAGGGGGTTGATGCTGAAGCTTTCTTT
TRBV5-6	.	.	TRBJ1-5	CASSEGTSINQPQHF	TGTGCCAGCAGCGAAGGGACGAGCATTAATCAGCCCCAGCATTTT
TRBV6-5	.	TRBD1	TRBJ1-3	CASSYRPGGAGNTIYF	TGTGCCAGCAGTTACCGGCCAGGGGGCGCCGGGAACACCATATATTTT
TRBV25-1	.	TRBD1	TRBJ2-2	CASSGWRQGPGELFF	TGTGCCAGCAGTGGCTGGCGACAGGGGCCCGGGGAGCTGTTTTTT
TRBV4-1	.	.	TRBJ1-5	CASSQDFLGNQPQHF	TGCGCCAGCAGCCAAGATTTTTTAGGCAATCAGCCCCAGCATTTT
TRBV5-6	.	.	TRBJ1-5	CASSQGSSQPQHF	TGTGCCAGCAGCCAGGGGTCGAGCCAGCCCCAGCATTTT